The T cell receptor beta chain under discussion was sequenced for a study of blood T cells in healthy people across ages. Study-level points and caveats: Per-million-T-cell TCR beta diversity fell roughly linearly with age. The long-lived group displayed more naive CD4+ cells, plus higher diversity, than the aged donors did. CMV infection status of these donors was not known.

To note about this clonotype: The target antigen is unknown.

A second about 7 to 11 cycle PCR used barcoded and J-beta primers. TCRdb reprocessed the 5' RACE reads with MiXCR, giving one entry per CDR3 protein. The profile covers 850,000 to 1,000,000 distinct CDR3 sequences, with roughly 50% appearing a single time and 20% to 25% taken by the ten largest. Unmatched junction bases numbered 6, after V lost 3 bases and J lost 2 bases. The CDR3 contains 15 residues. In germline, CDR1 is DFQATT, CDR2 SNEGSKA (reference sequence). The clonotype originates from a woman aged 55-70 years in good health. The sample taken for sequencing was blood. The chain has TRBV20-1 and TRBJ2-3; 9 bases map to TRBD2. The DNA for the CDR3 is TGCAGTGCTAGTTTTCTAGCGGGGAACACAGATACGCAGTATTTT. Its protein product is CSASFLAGNTDTQYF.